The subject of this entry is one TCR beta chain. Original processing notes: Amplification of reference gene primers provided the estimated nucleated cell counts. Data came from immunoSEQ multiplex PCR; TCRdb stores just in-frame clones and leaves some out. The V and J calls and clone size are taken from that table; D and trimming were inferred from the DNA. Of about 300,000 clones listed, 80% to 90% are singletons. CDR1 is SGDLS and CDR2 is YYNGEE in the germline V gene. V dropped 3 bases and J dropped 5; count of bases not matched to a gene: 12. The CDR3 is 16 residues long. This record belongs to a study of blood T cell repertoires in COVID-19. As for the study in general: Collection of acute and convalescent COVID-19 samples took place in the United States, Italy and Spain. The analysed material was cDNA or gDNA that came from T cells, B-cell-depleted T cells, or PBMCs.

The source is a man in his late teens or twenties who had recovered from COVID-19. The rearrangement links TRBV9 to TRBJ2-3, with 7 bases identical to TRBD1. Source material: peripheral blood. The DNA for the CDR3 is TGTGCCAGCAGCGAGGGGGCTGGAACCTCGGGAGATACGCAGTATTTT. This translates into CASSEGAGTSGDTQYF. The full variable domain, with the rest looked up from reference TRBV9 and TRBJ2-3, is DSGVTQTPKHLITATGQRVTLRCSPRSGDLSVYWYQQSLDQGLQFLIQYYNGEERAKGNILERFSAQQFPDLHSELNLSSLELGDSALYFCASSEGAGTSGDTQYFGPGTRLTVL.